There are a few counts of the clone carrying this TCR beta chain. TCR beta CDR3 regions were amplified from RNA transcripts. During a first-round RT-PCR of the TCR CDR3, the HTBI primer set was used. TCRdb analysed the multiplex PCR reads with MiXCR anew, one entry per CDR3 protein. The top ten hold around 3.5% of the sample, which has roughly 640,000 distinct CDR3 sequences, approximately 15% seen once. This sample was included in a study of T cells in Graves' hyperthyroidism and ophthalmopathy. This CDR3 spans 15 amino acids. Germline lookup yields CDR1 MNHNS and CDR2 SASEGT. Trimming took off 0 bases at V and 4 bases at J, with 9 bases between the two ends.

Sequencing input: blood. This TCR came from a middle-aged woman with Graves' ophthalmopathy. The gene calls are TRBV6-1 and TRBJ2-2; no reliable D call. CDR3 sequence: CASSEAALGTGELFF. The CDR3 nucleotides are TGTGCCAGCAGTGAAGCGGCCCTCGGCACCGGGGAGCTGTTTTTT.